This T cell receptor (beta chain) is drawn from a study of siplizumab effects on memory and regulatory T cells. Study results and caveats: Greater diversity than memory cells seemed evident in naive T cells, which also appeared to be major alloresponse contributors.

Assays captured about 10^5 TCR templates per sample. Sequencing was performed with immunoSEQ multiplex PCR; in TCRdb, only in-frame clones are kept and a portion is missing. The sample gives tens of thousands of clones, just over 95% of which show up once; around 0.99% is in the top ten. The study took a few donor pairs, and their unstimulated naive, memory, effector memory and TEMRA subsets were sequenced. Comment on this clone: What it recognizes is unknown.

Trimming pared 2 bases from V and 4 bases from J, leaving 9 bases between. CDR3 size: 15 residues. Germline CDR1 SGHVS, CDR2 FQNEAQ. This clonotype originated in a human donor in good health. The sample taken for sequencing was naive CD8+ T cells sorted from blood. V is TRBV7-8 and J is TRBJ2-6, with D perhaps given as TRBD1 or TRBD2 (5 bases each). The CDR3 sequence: CASSLWGSGANVLTF. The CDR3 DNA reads TGTGCCAGCAGCTTATGGGGGTCCGGGGCCAACGTCCTGACTTTC.